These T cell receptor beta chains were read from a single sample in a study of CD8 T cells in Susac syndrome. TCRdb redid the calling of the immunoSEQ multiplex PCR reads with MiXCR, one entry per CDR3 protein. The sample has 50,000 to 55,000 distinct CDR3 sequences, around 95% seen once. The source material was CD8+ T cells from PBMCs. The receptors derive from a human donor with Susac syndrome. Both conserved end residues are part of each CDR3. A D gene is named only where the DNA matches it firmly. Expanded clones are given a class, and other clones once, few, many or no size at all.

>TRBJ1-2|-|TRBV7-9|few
TGTGCCAGCAGCTTAGGGCAGGGAGGGAACTATGGCTACACCTTC
CASSLGQGGNYGYTF
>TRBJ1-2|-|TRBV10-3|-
TGTGCCATCAGTGAGTCGCCAGGGAAGAGGGACTATGGCTACACCTTC
CAISESPGKRDYGYTF
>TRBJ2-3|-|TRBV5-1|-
TGCGCCAGCAGCTTGACGGGGCCACCCCCAGATACGCAGTATTTT
CASSLTGPPPDTQYF
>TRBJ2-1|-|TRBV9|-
TGTGCCAGCAGCGGCGAGGGGGGTGAGCAGTTCTTC
CASSGEGGEQFF
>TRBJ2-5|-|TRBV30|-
TGTGCCTGGAGTGTAGGAGCTGGGGAGACCCAGTACTTC
CAWSVGAGETQYF
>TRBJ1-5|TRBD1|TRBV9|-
TGTGCCAGCAGCGCCGGGACAGGTCAGCCCCAGCATTTT
CASSAGTGQPQHF
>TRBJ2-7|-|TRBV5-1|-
TGCGCCAGCAGCCTCGGACCGCTGACGTACTTC
CASSLGPLTYF
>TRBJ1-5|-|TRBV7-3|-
TGTGCCAGCAGTCCAGCCCCAAATCAGCCCCAGCATTTT
CASSPAPNQPQHF
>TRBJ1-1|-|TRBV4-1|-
TGCGCCAGCAGCCACTCTCCAGCGAACACTGAAGCTTTCTTT
CASSHSPANTEAFF
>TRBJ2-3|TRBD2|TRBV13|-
TGTGCCAGCAGTGAACTCCTAGCGGGGGGGCATGATACGCAGTATTTT
CASSELLAGGHDTQYF
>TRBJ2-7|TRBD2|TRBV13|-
TGTGCCAGCAGCTTCCTAGCGGGTTTCCACGAGCAGTACTTC
CASSFLAGFHEQYF
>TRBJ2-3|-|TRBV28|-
TGTGCCAGCAGTGTAGGGGACTTAGACACAGATACGCAGTATTTT
CASSVGDLDTDTQYF
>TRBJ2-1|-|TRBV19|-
TGTGCCAGTAGTATGCCTGCCCAGGTGCAGTTCTTC
CASSMPAQVQFF
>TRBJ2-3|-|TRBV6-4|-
TGTGCCAGCAGTGGAGGCGAAACTAGCACAGATACGCAGTATTTT
CASSGGETSTDTQYF
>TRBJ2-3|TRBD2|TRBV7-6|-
TGTGCCAGCAGCCGCCCTAGCGGTGCTAGCACAGATACGCAGTATTTT
CASSRPSGASTDTQYF
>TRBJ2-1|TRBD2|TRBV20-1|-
TGCAGTGCTCGTAGCGGGGGGGCCTCAAATGAGCAGTTCTTC
CSARSGGASNEQFF
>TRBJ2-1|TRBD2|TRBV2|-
TGTGCCAGCAGTGCGTGGGCTAGCGGGCGATATTCCTACAATGAGCAGTTCTTC
CASSAWASGRYSYNEQFF
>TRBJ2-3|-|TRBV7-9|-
TGTGCCAGCAGCTTAGTGCCCAGAAGCACAGATACGCAGTATTTT
CASSLVPRSTDTQYF
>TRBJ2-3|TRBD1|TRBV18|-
TGTGCCAGCTCACCACGCCGGGACAGGGGGCTTGGAGATACGCAGTATTTT
CASSPRRDRGLGDTQYF
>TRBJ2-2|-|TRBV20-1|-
TGCAGTGCTAGTACCGGTTACACCGGGGAGCTGTTTTTT
CSASTGYTGELFF
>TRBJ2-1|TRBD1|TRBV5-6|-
TGTGCCAGCAGCCCCGGGACAGGGAGCTACAATGAGCAGTTCTTC
CASSPGTGSYNEQFF
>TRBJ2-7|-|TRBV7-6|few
TGTGCCAGCAGCCCCCGGGACGCCCTCTACGAGCAGTACTTC
CASSPRDALYEQYF
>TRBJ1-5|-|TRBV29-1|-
TGCAGCGTTGAATATGAGAACAATCAGCCCCAGCATTTT
CSVEYENNQPQHF
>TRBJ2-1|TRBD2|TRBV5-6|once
TGTGCCAGCAGCCCAGTCCCGGGACTAGCGGGGATTTGGTATGAGCAGTTCTTC
CASSPVPGLAGIWYEQFF
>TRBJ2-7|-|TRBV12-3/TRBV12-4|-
TGTGCCAGCAGTTTGGGTGCCTCCTACGAGCAGTACTTC
CASSLGASYEQYF
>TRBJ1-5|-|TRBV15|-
TGTGCCACCAGCAGTGGACAAGTTAATCAGCCCCAGCATTTT
CATSSGQVNQPQHF
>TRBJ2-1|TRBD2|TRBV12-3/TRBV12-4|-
TGTGCCAGCATGGCACCAGGGGGACTAGCGATCAATGAGCAGTTCTTC
CASMAPGGLAINEQFF
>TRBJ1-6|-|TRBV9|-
TGTGCCAGCAGCGGGAACCGACAGAGCTTACACTTT
CASSGNRQSLHF
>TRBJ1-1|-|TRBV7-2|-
TGTGCCAGCAGCTTACGGTCGGACACTGAAGCTTTCTTT
CASSLRSDTEAFF
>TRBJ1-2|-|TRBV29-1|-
TGCAGCGTTTTTTTATCAGGGTATGGCTACACCTTC
CSVFLSGYGYTF
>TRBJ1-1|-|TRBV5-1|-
TGCGCCAGCAGCTTCGACAGTACGGGCACTGAAGCTTTCTTT
CASSFDSTGTEAFF
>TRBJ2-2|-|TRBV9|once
TGTGCCAGCTCCCGCGGGGTTCGGGAGCTGTTTTTT
CASSRGVRELFF
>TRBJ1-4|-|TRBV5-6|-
TGTGCCAGCAGCTTGCAGCGGGGGGATGAAAAACTGTTTTTT
CASSLQRGDEKLFF
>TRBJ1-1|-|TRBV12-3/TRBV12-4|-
TGTGCCAGCAGTCCGATCGGCGGCACTGAAGCTTTCTTT
CASSPIGGTEAFF
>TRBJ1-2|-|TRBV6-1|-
TGTGCCAGCAGTGATGGGGGGTACTACACCTTC
CASSDGGYYTF
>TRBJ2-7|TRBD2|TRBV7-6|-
TGTGCCAGCAGCCCTCTAGCGGGGGCAGCCTACGAGCAGTACTTC
CASSPLAGAAYEQYF
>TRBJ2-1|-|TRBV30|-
TGTGCCTGGAGAGGCGGCAATGAGCAGTTCTTC
CAWRGGNEQFF
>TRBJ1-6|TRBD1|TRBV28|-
TGTGCCAGCAGGACGGACAGGGAGGTTTTAGGGTCACCCCTCCACTTT
CASRTDREVLGSPLHF
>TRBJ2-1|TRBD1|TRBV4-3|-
TGCGCCAGCAGCCAAGAGCAAGACCAGGGGGTCGGCGATGAGCAGTTCTTC
CASSQEQDQGVGDEQFF
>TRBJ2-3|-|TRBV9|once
TGTGCCAGCACCCAAGGCGGGACCATCATAAATACGCAGTATTTT
CASTQGGTIINTQYF